The 27 T cell receptor beta chains below were found in one sample sequenced in a study of blood T cell repertoires in COVID-19 (dated by TCRdb to about 2020). Receptor libraries were prepared by the immunoSEQ multiplex PCR assay. TCRdb carries this immuneACCESS record with in-frame sequences only. Its versions omit some clonotypes, under half of them owing to an unresolved V gene in the studies checked, with the rest unexplained. The sample table contains 39,000 or so clones; only one count was recorded for about nine tenths of them. About 2.2% of the sample is held by the ten biggest clonotypes. The sequencing input was peripheral blood. The receptors derive from a man aged 45-65 years with active COVID-19.

A remark on this clone: The junction departs from germline at one end; a sequencing error may be responsible. The chain couples TRBV4-1 to TRBJ2-1; the D gene is possibly TRBD2 (6 bases). The CDR3 is 14 amino acids. CDR1 is MGHRA, CDR2 YSYEKL, per germline. CDR3: CASSSRRDSAAGLF. CDR3 bases: TGCGCCAGCAGTTCCCGTCGGGACTCAGCAGCAGGGCTCTTC.

The chain joins TRBV25-1 to TRBJ1-1; 8 bases align to TRBD1. This CDR3 spans 14 amino acids. After removal of 8 bases from V and 10 bases from J, the junction contained 15 bases not matched to a gene. Germline V gene data show CDR1 as MGHDK and CDR2 as SYGVNS. CDR3 amino acids: CASRRAGGETRAFF. CDR3 bases: TGTGCCAGCCGGAGGGCAGGGGGCGAGACCAGAGCTTTCTTT.

This clone was seen just once. The chain combines TRBV30 with TRBJ1-5, with D tentatively TRBD1 (5 bases). CDR3 length: 17 amino acids. The V end was cut by 2 bases, the J end by 0 bases, with 17 bases between. The V gene's germline CDR1 is GTSNPN and CDR2 SVGIG (reference sequence). Here the CDR3 reads CAWSYRGSLYSNQPQHF. In nucleotides, the CDR3 is TGTGCCTGGAGTTATAGGGGATCTCTTTATAGCAATCAGCCCCAGCATTTT.

The V and J genes are TRBV7-3 and TRBJ1-6; 7 bases align to TRBD1. With 4 bases clipped from V and 10 bases from J, the junction kept 7 bases outside the gene matches. The germline CDR1 and CDR2 sequences are SGHTA and FQGTGA. The length of the CDR3 is 14 residues. In DNA form, the CDR3 reads TGTGCCAGCAGCTACGGGACAGCCTCCTCACCCCTCCACTTT. This gives the protein CASSYGTASSPLHF.

This clone was seen a single time. The chain has TRBV28 and TRBJ1-2; the match to TRBD1 covers 9 bases. Germline V lookup: CDR1 MDHEN, CDR2 SYDVKM. J gave up 1 base and V 6 bases, and 6 bases lay outside the gene matches. The CDR3 is 15 residues long. This CDR3 is CASSTGGALNYGYTF. The CDR3 DNA reads as TGTGCCAGCAGCACAGGGGGCGCCCTTAACTATGGCTACACCTTC.

The chain combines TRBV24-1 with TRBJ2-2; maybe TRBD1 (6 bases). There are 16 residues in the CDR3. Germline lookup yields CDR1 KGHDR and CDR2 SFDVKD. Trimming stripped 5 bases from V and 5 bases from J, with 17 bases between. For the CDR3, the DNA is TGTGCCACCAGTGGACCCGAGGGGGAACGGACCGGGGAGCTGTTTTTT. Translation gives CATSGPEGERTGELFF.

This rearrangement joins TRBV5-1 to TRBJ2-2; D gene unclear. Deletions cut 4 bases from V and 1 base from J, with 14 bases between. This CDR3 is 16 amino acids long. Looked up from germline, CDR1 is SGHRS and CDR2 is YFSETQ. For the CDR3, the DNA is TGCGCCAGCAGCCCCTGGCCGCGGTTGAACACCGGGGAGCTGTTTTTT. The encoded protein is CASSPWPRLNTGELFF.

V is TRBV10-2 and J is TRBJ2-5, with 10 bases lining up with TRBD2. The V gene's germline CDR1 is WSHSY and CDR2 SAAADI. The ends lost 3 bases at V and 3 bases at J; junction bases unmatched: 4. This CDR3 is built from 15 residues. The CDR3 reads CASSDWTSGEETQYF. CDR3 nucleotides: TGCGCCAGCAGTGATTGGACTAGCGGCGAAGAGACCCAGTACTTC.

The rearrangement uses TRBV5-1 and TRBJ2-6, with unresolved D. The germline V gene encodes CDR1 SGHRS and CDR2 YFSETQ. This CDR3 spans 14 amino acids. With 3 bases removed from V and 1 base from J, the gap between germline ends came to 5 bases. The CDR3 DNA reads as TGCGCCAGCAGCTCCCGGTCTGGGGCCAACGTCCTGACTTTC. Protein sequence: CASSSRSGANVLTF.

The chain uses TRBV5-4 and TRBJ2-2; D call uncertain. Germline V gene sequence: CDR1 SGHNT, CDR2 YYREEE (reference sequence). Trimming cost V 0 bases and J 1 base, with 7 bases left between them. This CDR3 comprises 15 residues. This chain's CDR3 is CASSLDSLNTGELFF. Here the CDR3 DNA reads TGTGCCAGCAGCTTGGACAGCCTGAACACCGGGGAGCTGTTTTTT.

The V call is TRBV5-1, the J call TRBJ1-2; 10 bases are a match to TRBD1. CDR1 is SGHRS and CDR2 is YFSETQ in the germline V gene. The CDR3 totals 13 residues. Trimming at V came to 4 bases and at J to 9 bases, leaving 6 bases not matched to a gene. Here the CDR3 DNA reads TGCGCCAGCAGCCAGGGACAGGGGAACCGCTACACCTTC. Residues: CASSQGQGNRYTF.

The J gene is TRBJ1-6, the V gene TRBV27; D not resolved. This CDR3 is built from 15 residues. The V gene's germline CDR1 is MNHEY and CDR2 SMNVEV (reference sequence). Trimming took 0 bases from V and 0 from J, leaving 3 bases between them. The DNA of the CDR3 is TGTGCCAGCAGTTTATCTAGCTCCTATAATTCACCCCTCCACTTT. As protein: CASSLSSSYNSPLHF.

This clone was observed a few times. The chain couples TRBV19 to TRBJ2-7, with 8 bases fitting TRBD1. CDR1 and CDR2 from the germline V gene are LNHDA and SQIVND (reference sequence). This CDR3 comprises 14 residues. Trimming cost V 5 bases and J 5 bases; bases outside gene matches: 8. The CDR3 is CASSFQGALNEQYF. The CDR3 DNA sequence: TGTGCCAGTAGTTTCCAGGGGGCGCTGAACGAGCAGTACTTC.

The chain is built from TRBV5-5 and TRBJ1-2; 8 bases are a match to TRBD1. This CDR3 has 16 amino acids. The V gene's germline CDR1 is SGHKS and CDR2 YYEKEE (reference sequence). Trimming cost V 2 bases and J 7 bases; bases outside gene matches: 13. This chain's CDR3 is CASSFYPGQAQGGYTF. DNA for the CDR3: TGTGCCAGCAGCTTCTACCCGGGACAGGCGCAGGGTGGCTACACCTTC.

The V gene is TRBV6-5, the J gene TRBJ1-2; weak D call: TRBD1 (5 bases). The CDR3 runs to 13 residues. In germline, CDR1 is MNHEY, CDR2 SVGAGI. The V gene lost 5 bases and the J gene lost 3 bases, with 10 bases spanning the gap. The CDR3 sequence is CASSQTVHYGYTF. CDR3 bases: TGTGCCAGCAGTCAGACAGTCCACTATGGCTACACCTTC.

This clone was seen once. CDR3 region: CASSLEGWNSPLHF. CDR3 nucleotide sequence: TGTGCCAGCAGTTTAGAGGGATGGAATTCACCCCTCCACTTT. The rearrangement links TRBV27 to TRBJ1-6; D unresolved. V lost 2 bases and J lost 7, with 9 bases in between. The germline gives CDR1 MNHEY, CDR2 SMNVEV (reference sequence). This CDR3 contains 14 residues.

The chain has TRBV25-1 and TRBJ2-1; 11 nucleotides match TRBD2. This CDR3 has 17 residues. The V gene's germline CDR1 is MGHDK and CDR2 SYGVNS. J gave up 0 bases and V 0 bases, and 1 base lay outside the gene matches. In DNA form, the CDR3 reads TGTGCCAGCAGTGAATATAGCGGGAGGGGCTCCTACAATGAGCAGTTCTTC. Translation: CASSEYSGRGSYNEQFF.

V gene TRBV5-1 combines with J gene TRBJ1-2; the D gene is possibly TRBD1 (5 bases). Germline values: CDR1 SGHRS, CDR2 YFSETQ. Trimming took 1 base from V and 7 from J, leaving 11 bases between them. The CDR3 spans 13 residues. The CDR3 region has the DNA TGCGCCAGCAGCTTGCCCGGGGGAGGTGGCTACACCTTC. Residues: CASSLPGGGGYTF.

This sequence joins TRBV5-1 and TRBJ1-2; D is undetermined. Trimming shortened V by 5 bases and J by 7 bases, and 24 bases separated the two germline ends. The CDR3 spans 16 residues. CDR1 and CDR2 (germline): SGHRS, YFSETQ. For the CDR3, the DNA is TGCGCCAGCAGTCCGGAGGGCGGAGATTCTCTGGCTGGCTACACCTTC. Protein product: CASSPEGGDSLAGYTF.

This chain joins TRBV4-1 and TRBJ1-2; D is unclear. V gave up 1 base and J gave up 5 bases, with 14 bases separating them. The CDR3 is 15 amino acids. Germline CDR1 MGHRA, CDR2 YSYEKL. The CDR3 spells CASSQGRGLGYGYTF. Written as DNA, the CDR3 is TGCGCCAGCAGCCAAGGACGGGGTTTAGGGTATGGCTACACCTTC.

This chain connects TRBV18 to TRBJ1-2, with a possible D match to TRBD1 (6 bases). The length of the CDR3 is 13 residues. V was shortened by 4 bases and J by 2 bases, with 8 bases between the two germline ends. The germline gives CDR1 KGHSH, CDR2 LQKENI. CDR3 in DNA: TGTGCCAGCTCACATGACAGGAACTATGGCTACACCTTC. Protein: CASSHDRNYGYTF.

The chain links TRBV6-2 or TRBV6-3 to TRBJ2-5, with 7 bases identical to TRBD2. The germline V gene has CDR1 MNHEY and CDR2 SVGEGT. CDR3 size: 14 residues. With 6 bases clipped from V and 2 bases from J, the junction kept 6 bases outside the gene matches. CDR3 DNA: TGTGCCAGCAGCCCAACTAGCGCACAAGAGACCCAGTACTTC. This translates into CASSPTSAQETQYF.

The V gene is TRBV2, the J gene TRBJ1-2, with 8 bases identical to TRBD1. J lost 6 bases, V lost 6 bases, and 6 bases had no gene match. There are 13 residues in the CDR3. The germline V gene encodes CDR1 SNHLY and CDR2 FYNNEI. CDR3 sequence reads: CASRAGGANGYTF. The CDR3 nucleotides are TGTGCCAGCAGAGCAGGGGGCGCAAATGGCTACACCTTC.

The rearrangement joins TRBV4-1 to TRBJ1-1; D is unclear. V was trimmed by 5 bases and J by 1 base, leaving 11 bases between them. From germline, CDR1 is MGHRA and CDR2 YSYEKL. CDR3 length: 14 residues. CDR3 region: CASSSQGRNTEAFF. The CDR3 DNA is TGCGCCAGCAGCTCACAAGGGAGGAACACTGAAGCTTTCTTT.

This clone was picked up one time. The rearrangement links TRBV5-5 to TRBJ2-7, with TRBD1 identical over 7 bases. The V gene end was trimmed by 2 bases and the J gene end by 4 bases; junction bases not matched to a gene: 15. CDR1 is SGHKS, CDR2 YYEKEE, per germline (reference sequence). The CDR3 contains 17 residues. In DNA form, the CDR3 reads TGTGCCAGCAGCTTCATTATAGGGGGCGCCCCTGTTTACGAGCAGTACTTC. Its translation: CASSFIIGGAPVYEQYF.

The J gene is TRBJ2-7, the V gene TRBV4-2; 9 bases fit TRBD1. The germline V gene has CDR1 LGHNA and CDR2 YNFKEQ. The CDR3 length is 14 residues. The V and J ends lost 4 bases and 7 bases, in that order; junction bases with no gene match: 8. The chain's CDR3 is CASSPRDRVGEQYF. CDR3 nucleotide sequence: TGTGCCAGCAGCCCCCGGGACAGGGTGGGGGAGCAGTACTTC.

The chain combines TRBV11-3 with TRBJ2-2; no clear D gene. V was pared by 0 bases and J by 7 bases, with 3 bases between. In germline, CDR1 is SGHNT, CDR2 YENEEA. The length of the CDR3 is 12 residues. CDR3 coding DNA: TGTGCCAGCAGCTTAGACGGCGGGGAGCTGTTTTTT. It encodes CASSLDGGELFF.